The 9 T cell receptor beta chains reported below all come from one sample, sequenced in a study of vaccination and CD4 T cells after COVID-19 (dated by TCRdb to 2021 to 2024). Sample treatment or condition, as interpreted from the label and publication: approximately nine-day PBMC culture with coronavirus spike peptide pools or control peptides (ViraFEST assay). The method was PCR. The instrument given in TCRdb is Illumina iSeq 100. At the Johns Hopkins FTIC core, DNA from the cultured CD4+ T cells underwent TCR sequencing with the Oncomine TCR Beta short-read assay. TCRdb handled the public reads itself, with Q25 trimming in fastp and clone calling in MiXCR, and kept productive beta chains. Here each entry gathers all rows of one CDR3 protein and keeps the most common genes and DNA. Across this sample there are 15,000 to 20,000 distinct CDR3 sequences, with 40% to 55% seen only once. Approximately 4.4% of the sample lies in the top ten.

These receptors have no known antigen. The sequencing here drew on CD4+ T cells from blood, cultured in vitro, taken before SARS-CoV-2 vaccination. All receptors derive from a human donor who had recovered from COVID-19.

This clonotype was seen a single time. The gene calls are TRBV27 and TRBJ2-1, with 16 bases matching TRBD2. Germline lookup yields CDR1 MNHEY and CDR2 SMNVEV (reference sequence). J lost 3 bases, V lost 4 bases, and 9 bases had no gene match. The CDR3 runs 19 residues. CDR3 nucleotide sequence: TGTGCCAGCAGTTCGGGACTAGCGGGGGGGTATGGCGTCTACAATGAGCAGTTCTTC. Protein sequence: CASSSGLAGGYGVYNEQFF.

CDR3 residues: CASTQGAANYGYTF. In DNA, the CDR3 is TGCGCCAGCACCCAGGGGGCGGCCAACTATGGCTACACCTTC. This chain uses TRBV5-1 with TRBJ1-2, with 8 bases aligning to TRBD1. This CDR3 contains 14 residues. With V trimmed by 6 bases and J by 2 bases, 6 bases remained unmatched. CDR1 SGHRS and CDR2 YFSETQ come from the germline V gene.

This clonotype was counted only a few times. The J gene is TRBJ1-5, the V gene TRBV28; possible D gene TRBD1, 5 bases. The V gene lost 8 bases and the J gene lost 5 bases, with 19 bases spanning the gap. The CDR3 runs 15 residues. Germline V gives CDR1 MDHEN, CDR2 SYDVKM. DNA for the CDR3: TGTGCCAGCTCCCGATATAGGCAGGGCTATCAGCCCCAGCATTTT. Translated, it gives CASSRYRQGYQPQHF. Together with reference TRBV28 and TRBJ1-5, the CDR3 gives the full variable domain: DVKVTQSSRYLVKRTGEKVFLECVQDMDHENMFWYRQDPGLGLRLIYFSYDVKMKEKGDIPEGYSVSREKKERFSLILESASTNQTSMYLCASSRYRQGYQPQHFGDGTRLSIL.

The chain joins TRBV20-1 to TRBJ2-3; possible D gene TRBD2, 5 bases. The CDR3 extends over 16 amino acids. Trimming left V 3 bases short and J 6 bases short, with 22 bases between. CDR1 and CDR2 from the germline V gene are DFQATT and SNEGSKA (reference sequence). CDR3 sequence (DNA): TGCAGTGCTAGTAGCGTTGAGCGGCTGAGTGTGGATACGCAGTATTTT. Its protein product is CSASSVERLSVDTQYF.

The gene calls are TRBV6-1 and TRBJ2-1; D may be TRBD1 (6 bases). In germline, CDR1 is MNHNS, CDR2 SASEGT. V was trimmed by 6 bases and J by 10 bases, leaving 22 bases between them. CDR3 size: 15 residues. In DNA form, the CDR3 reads TGTGCCAGCAGCGGCGGGCAATCTACAGGGAACGAGCAGTTCTTC. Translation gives CASSGGQSTGNEQFF.

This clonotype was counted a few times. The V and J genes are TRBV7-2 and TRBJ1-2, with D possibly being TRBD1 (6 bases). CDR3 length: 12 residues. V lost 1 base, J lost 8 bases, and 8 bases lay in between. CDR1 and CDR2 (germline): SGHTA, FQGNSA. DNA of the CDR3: TGTGCCAGCAGCTTAGATGGGGGCGGCTACACCTTC. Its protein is CASSLDGGGYTF.

The CDR3 nucleotides read TGTGCCAGCAGTGACAGGGGCGATTCACCCCTCCACTTT. Protein product: CASSDRGDSPLHF. The chain links TRBV12-3 or TRBV12-4 to TRBJ1-6; 8 positions agree with TRBD1. The CDR3 sequence is 13 residues long. Trimming took 5 bases from V and 8 from J; bases not matched to a gene: 2.

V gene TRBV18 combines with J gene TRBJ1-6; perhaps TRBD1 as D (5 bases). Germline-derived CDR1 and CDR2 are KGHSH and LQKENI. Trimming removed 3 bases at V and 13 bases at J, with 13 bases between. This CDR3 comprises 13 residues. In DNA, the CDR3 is TGTGCCAGCTCACCGCTGGGGGACGGGCCCCTCCACTTT. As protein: CASSPLGDGPLHF.

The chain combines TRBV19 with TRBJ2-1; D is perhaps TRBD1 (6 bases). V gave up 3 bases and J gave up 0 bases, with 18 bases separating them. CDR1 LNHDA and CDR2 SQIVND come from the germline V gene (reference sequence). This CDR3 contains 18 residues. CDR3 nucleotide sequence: TGTGCCAGTAGTATCCGCAACCTCAGGGGAGCCTCCTACAATGAGCAGTTCTTC. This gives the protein CASSIRNLRGASYNEQFF.